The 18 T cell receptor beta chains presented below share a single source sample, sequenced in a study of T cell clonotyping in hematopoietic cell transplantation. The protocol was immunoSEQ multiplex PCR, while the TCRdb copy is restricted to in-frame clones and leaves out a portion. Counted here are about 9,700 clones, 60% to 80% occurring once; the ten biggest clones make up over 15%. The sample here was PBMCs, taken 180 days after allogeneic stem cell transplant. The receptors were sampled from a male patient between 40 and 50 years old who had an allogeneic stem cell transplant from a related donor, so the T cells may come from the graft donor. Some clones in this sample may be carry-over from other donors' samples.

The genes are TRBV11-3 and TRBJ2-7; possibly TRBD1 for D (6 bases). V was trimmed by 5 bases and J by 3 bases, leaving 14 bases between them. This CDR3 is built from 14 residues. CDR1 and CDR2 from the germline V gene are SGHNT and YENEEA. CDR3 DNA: TGTGCCAGCAGCCCCAGGGGACCCAACTACGAGCAGTACTTC. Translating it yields CASSPRGPNYEQYF.

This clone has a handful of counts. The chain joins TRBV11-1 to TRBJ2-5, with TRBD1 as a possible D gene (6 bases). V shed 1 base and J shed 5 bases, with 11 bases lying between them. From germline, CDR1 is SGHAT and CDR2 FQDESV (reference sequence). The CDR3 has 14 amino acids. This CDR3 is CASSLGGLRETQYF. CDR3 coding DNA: TGTGCCAGCAGCTTAGGGGGGCTGAGGGAGACCCAGTACTTC.

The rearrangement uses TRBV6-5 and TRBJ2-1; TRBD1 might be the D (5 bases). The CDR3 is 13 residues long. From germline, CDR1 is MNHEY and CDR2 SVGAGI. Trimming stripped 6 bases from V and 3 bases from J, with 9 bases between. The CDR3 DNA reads TGTGCCAGCAGGCAAGACAGCTACAATGAGCAGTTCTTC. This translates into CASRQDSYNEQFF.

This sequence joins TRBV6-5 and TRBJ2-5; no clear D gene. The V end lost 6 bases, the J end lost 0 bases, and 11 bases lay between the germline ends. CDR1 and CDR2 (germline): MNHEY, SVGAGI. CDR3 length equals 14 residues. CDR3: CASRTLGNQETQYF. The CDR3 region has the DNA TGTGCCAGCAGAACCCTAGGGAACCAAGAGACCCAGTACTTC.

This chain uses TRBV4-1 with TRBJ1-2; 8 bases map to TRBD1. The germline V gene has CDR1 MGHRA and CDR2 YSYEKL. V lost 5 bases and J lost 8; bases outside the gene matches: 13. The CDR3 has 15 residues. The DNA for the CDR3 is TGCGCCAGCAGCTTGAACCCCAGGACAGGGCTGGGCTACACCTTC. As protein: CASSLNPRTGLGYTF.

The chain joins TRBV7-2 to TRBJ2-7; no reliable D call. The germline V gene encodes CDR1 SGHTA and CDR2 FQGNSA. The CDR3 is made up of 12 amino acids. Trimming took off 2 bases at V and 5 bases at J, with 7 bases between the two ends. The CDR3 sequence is CASSLLRDEQYF. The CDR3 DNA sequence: TGTGCCAGCAGCTTACTTAGGGACGAGCAGTACTTC.

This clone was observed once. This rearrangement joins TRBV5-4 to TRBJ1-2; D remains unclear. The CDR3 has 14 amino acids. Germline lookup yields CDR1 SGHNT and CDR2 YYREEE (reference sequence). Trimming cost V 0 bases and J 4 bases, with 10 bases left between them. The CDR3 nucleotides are TGTGCCAGCAGCTTGGATGGGAAGGGCTATGGCTACACCTTC. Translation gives CASSLDGKGYGYTF. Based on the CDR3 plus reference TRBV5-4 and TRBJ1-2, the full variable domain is ETGVTQSPTHLIKTRGQQVTLRCSSQSGHNTVSWYQQALGQGPQFIFQYYREEENGRGNFPPRFSGLQFPNYSSELNVNALELDDSALYLCASSLDGKGYGYTFGSGTRLTVV.

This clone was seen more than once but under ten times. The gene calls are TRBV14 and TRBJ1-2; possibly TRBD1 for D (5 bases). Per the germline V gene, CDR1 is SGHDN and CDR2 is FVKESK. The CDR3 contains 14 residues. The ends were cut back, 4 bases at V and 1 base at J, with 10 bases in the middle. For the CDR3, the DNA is TGTGCCAGCAGCCGGGACGGATTTAACTATGGCTACACCTTC. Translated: CASSRDGFNYGYTF.

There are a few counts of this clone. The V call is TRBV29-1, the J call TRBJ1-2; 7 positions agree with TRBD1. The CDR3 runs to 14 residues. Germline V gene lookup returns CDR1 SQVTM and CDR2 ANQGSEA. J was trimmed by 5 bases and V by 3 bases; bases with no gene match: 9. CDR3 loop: CSVDSSGQAYGYTF. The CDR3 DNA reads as TGCAGCGTTGATAGTTCCGGACAGGCATATGGCTACACCTTC.

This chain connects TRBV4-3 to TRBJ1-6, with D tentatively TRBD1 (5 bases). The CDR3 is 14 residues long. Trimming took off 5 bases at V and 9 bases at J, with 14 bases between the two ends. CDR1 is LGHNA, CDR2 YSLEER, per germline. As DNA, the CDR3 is TGCGCCAGCAGCGACGGGGGTTCCCGTTCACCCCTCCACTTT. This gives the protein CASSDGGSRSPLHF.

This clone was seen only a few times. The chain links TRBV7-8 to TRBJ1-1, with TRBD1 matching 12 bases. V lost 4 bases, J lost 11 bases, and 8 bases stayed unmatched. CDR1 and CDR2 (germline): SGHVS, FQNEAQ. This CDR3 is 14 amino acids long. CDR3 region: CASSYTGTGGLAFF. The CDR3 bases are TGTGCCAGCAGCTATACCGGGACAGGGGGCTTGGCTTTCTTT.

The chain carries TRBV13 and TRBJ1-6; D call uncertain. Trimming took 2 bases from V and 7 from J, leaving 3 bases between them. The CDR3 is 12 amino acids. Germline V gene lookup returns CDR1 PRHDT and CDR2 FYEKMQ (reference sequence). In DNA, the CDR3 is TGTGCCAGCAGCTTATTGAATTCACCCCTCCACTTT. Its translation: CASSLLNSPLHF.

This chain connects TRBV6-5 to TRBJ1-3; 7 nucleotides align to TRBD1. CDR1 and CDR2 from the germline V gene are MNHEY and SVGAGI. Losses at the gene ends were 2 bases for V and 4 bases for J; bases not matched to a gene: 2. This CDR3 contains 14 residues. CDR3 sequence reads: CASSYRGQGNTIYF. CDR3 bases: TGTGCCAGCAGTTACAGGGGGCAAGGAAACACCATATATTTT.

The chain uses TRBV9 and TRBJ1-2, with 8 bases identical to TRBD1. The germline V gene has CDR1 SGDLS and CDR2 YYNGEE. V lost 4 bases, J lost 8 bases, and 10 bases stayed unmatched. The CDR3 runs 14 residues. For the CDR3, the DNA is TGTGCCAGCAGCCCAGGACAGGGTGGTTACGGCTACACCTTC. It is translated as CASSPGQGGYGYTF. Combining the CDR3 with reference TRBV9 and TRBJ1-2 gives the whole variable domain DSGVTQTPKHLITATGQRVTLRCSPRSGDLSVYWYQQSLDQGLQFLIQYYNGEERAKGNILERFSAQQFPDLHSELNLSSLELGDSALYFCASSPGQGGYGYTFGSGTRLTVV.

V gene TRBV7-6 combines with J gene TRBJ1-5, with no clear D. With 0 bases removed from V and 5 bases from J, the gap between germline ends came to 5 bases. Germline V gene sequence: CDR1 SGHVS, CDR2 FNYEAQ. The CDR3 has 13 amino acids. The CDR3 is CASSLARYQPQHF. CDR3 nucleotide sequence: TGTGCCAGCAGCTTAGCGAGGTATCAGCCCCAGCATTTT. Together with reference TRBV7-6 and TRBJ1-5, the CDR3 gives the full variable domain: GAGVSQSPRYKVTKRGQDVALRCDPISGHVSLYWYRQALGQGPEFLTYFNYEAQQDKSGLPNDRFSAERPEGSISTLTIQRTEQRDSAMYRCASSLARYQPQHFGDGTRLSIL.

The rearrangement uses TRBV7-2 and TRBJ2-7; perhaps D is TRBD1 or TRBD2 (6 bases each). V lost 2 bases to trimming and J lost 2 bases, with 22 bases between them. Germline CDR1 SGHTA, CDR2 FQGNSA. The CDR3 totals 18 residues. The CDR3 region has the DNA TGTGCCAGCAGCTTACTCGGGGGCACCACTATTGAACCCTACGAGCAGTACTTC. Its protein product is CASSLLGGTTIEPYEQYF.

The CDR3 is CASSGLAGYETQYF. CDR3 nucleotide sequence: TGTGCCAGCAGTGGACTAGCGGGGTATGAGACCCAGTACTTC. The chain is built from TRBV6-1 and TRBJ2-5, with TRBD2 matching 11 bases. The length of the CDR3 is 14 residues. Germline V gene sequence: CDR1 MNHNS, CDR2 SASEGT. The trim removed 4 bases at V and 5 bases at J, leaving 3 bases unmatched.

CDR3 residues: CASGEGDEQFF. The CDR3 nucleotides read TGTGCCAGCGGCGAAGGAGATGAGCAGTTCTTC. The rearrangement uses TRBV2 and TRBJ2-1; D is unresolved. The length of the CDR3 is 11 residues. Germline assignment: CDR1 SNHLY and CDR2 FYNNEI. V lost 8 bases to trimming and J lost 8 bases, with 10 bases between them.